The present entry profiles one T cell receptor beta chain with its context. Libraries were prepared by immunoSEQ multiplex PCR; TCRdb keeps only in-frame clonotypes and omits some of them. This sample carries about 140,000 clones, less than 85% of them seen once, and the ten largest clones take around 1.6%. Individuals drawn from approximately 26 US areas were roughly 18 to 100 years old. Up to 2 weeks before entering the study, exposed participants had met a COVID-19 case. The data originate from a study of blood T cell repertoires in COVID-19. There are 16 residues in the CDR3. V was pared by 5 bases and J by 2 bases, with 15 bases between. Germline V CDR1 and CDR2: LNHDA, SQIVND (reference sequence).

The chain combines TRBV19 with TRBJ2-2; D ambiguous. What was sequenced was PBMCs or T cells enriched from blood (not recorded which). The clonotype originates from a woman aged 18 to 35 who had been exposed to COVID-19. CDR3 nucleotides: TGTGCCAGTAGTCCCATCGGGTCCGACAACACCGGGGAGCTGTTTTTT. Its translation is CASSPIGSDNTGELFF.